This T cell receptor beta chain was recorded in a study of blood T cell repertoires in COVID-19. Overall study context: Donors in the United States, Italy and Spain gave samples during acute or convalescent COVID-19.

The assay was immunoSEQ multiplex PCR, and TCRdb's table has in-frame clones only and misses some. The table shows 150,000 to 200,000 clones, with 80% to 90% occurring only once. Germline CDR1 is SEHNR and CDR2 is FQNEAQ (reference sequence). Between the trimmed V and J ends, which lost 5 bases and 4 bases, there was a span of 11 bases. This CDR3 contains 14 residues. The origin of this receptor is a woman aged 70 to 79 with COVID-19, enrolled during active disease. Sequenced material: peripheral blood. The rearrangement joins TRBV7-9 to TRBJ2-2, with a tentative D call TRBD2 (5 bases). CDR3 in amino acids: CASSPLGGTGELFF. CDR3 nucleotides: TGTGCCAGCAGCCCCCTCGGAGGCACCGGGGAGCTGTTTTTT. The full variable domain, in which reference TRBV7-9 and TRBJ2-2 provide the parts outside the CDR3, is DTGVSQNPRHKITKRGQNVTFRCDPISEHNRLYWYRQTLGQGPEFLTYFQNEAQLEKSRLLSDRFSAERPKGSFSTLEIQRTEQGDSAMYLCASSPLGGTGELFFGEGSRLTVL.